A selection of T cell receptor beta chains follows, all from one sample in a study of T cells in Graves' hyperthyroidism and ophthalmopathy. MiXCR, applied by TCRdb to the multiplex PCR reads, yields one record per CDR3 protein. In the table there are roughly 800,000 distinct CDR3 sequences, roughly 40% of which are singletons. Specimen: blood. These receptor sequences come from a man between 18 and 29 years old with Graves' hyperthyroidism. The CDR3 runs from the conserved cysteine through the conserved F or W. A D gene is named only where the DNA matches it firmly. Part of the rows lack a size; the others show once, few, many or a class for expanded clones.

j_call | v_call | d_call | clone_size | cdr3_length | cdr3_nt | cdr3_aa
TRBJ1-3 | TRBV29-1 | . | many | 14 | TGCAGCGTTGAAGACCAGGACTCTGGAAACACCATATATTTT | CSVEDQDSGNTIYF
TRBJ1-4 | TRBV7-2 | . | . | 14 | TGTGCCAGCAGCGTACAGGGAGCTAATGAAAAACTGTTTTTT | CASSVQGANEKLFF
TRBJ2-7 | TRBV11-3 | TRBD1 | . | 17 | TGTGCCAGCAGCTTAGGCCTGGGGCAGGGACAGCCTCACGAGCAGTACTTC | CASSLGLGQGQPHEQYF
TRBJ1-5 | TRBV20-1 | . | few | 15 | TGCAGTGCTAGTCCACCCAGCAGGGTGTATCAGCCCCAGCATTTT | CSASPPSRVYQPQHF
TRBJ2-5 | TRBV9 | . | few | 15 | TGTGCCAGCAGCGCCGAGGGGGGGGGCCAAGAGACCCAGTACTTC | CASSAEGGGQETQYF
TRBJ2-2 | TRBV6-4 | . | many | 13 | TGTGCCAGCGGAAAAGGAGACACCGGGGAGCTGTTTTTT | CASGKGDTGELFF
TRBJ1-1 | TRBV5-1 | . | many | 13 | TGCGCCAGTAGGACGGTGGGGGACACTGAAGCTTTCTTT | CASRTVGDTEAFF
TRBJ2-2 | TRBV24-1 | TRBD1 | many | 15 | TGTGCCACCAGTGCCCGGACAGGGAAGACCGGGGAGCTGTTTTTT | CATSARTGKTGELFF
TRBJ2-5 | TRBV29-1 | . | many | 15 | TGCAGCGTTGAAGATAGAAACGGGCTCCAAGAGACCCAGTACTTC | CSVEDRNGLQETQYF
TRBJ2-6 | TRBV24-1 | . | many | 14 | TGTGCCACCAGTCCGGGCTCTGGGGCCAACGTCCTGACTTTC | CATSPGSGANVLTF
TRBJ2-2 | TRBV9 | . | many | 12 | TGTGCCAGCAGCGTAATCACCGGGGAGCTGTTTTTT | CASSVITGELFF
TRBJ1-1 | TRBV6-1 | . | . | 14 | TGTGCCAGCAGTCCCCGTCGGGGAGGCACTGAAGCTTTCTTT | CASSPRRGGTEAFF